Shown below are 25 T cell receptor beta chains from a single sample sequenced in a study of OX40 agonist ivuxolimab in advanced cancers. Libraries were prepared by immunoSEQ multiplex PCR; TCRdb keeps only in-frame clonotypes and omits some of them. The sample has under 95,000 clones, roughly nine tenths seen once; the top ten hold about 8.5%. The input for sequencing was CD4+ or CD8+ T cells sorted from blood, taken in a trial of the OX40 agonist ivuxolimab. These receptors were taken from an adult with an advanced solid tumor such as melanoma, head and neck, liver or kidney cancer.

The gene calls are TRBV15 and TRBJ2-5; D not resolved. V was cut by 11 bases and J by 12 bases, with 13 bases left in between. This CDR3 region has 9 residues. Germline V gene lookup returns CDR1 LNHNV and CDR2 YYDKDF (reference sequence). Here the CDR3 reads CAPVCSKYF. The CDR3 region has the DNA TGTGCCCCCGTGTGTTCGAAGTACTTC.

This rearrangement joins TRBV5-1 to TRBJ2-7, with TRBD2 matching 11 bases. The CDR3 consists of 14 residues. The V and J ends lost 4 bases and 4 bases, in that order; junction bases with no gene match: 4. Germline V gives CDR1 SGHRS, CDR2 YFSETQ. The CDR3 DNA reads as TGCGCCAGCAGCGTTACTAGCGGGAGTTACGAGCAGTACTTC. Translated, it gives CASSVTSGSYEQYF.

Turning to this clone: The junction does not match germline at one end; this may be a read error. This chain connects TRBV10-1 to TRBJ2-7; D is uncertain. Germline values: CDR1 WNHNN, CDR2 SYGVQD (reference sequence). The CDR3 extends over 13 amino acids. In nucleotides, the CDR3 is TGCGCCAGCAGTGAGTCGTCCTCCCACGAGCAGTACTTC. Residues: CASSESSSHEQYF.

The chain employs TRBV11-2 and TRBJ2-1; tentative D call: TRBD1 (6 bases). The CDR3 totals 16 residues. Trimming shortened V by 0 bases and J by 0 bases, and 9 bases separated the two germline ends. Per the germline V gene, CDR1 is SGHAT and CDR2 is FQNNGV. CDR3 nucleotides: TGTGCCAGCAGCTTAGAAGGACAGAGCTCCTACAATGAGCAGTTCTTC. Amino acid sequence: CASSLEGQSSYNEQFF. The whole variable domain, filled in from reference TRBV11-2 and TRBJ2-1, reads EAGVAQSPRYKIIEKRQSVAFWCNPISGHATLYWYQQILGQGPKLLIQFQNNGVVDDSQLPKDRFSAERLKGVDSTLKIQPAKLEDSAVYLCASSLEGQSSYNEQFFGPGTRLTVL.

V usage is TRBV27 and J usage is TRBJ1-1; the D is unclear. Per the germline V gene, CDR1 is MNHEY and CDR2 is SMNVEV (reference sequence). The CDR3 is 13 residues long. Deletions cut 8 bases from V and 1 base from J, with 11 bases between. The CDR3 region has the DNA TGTGCCAGCTACCCGGACGCGAACACTGAAGCTTTCTTT. Protein: CASYPDANTEAFF.

The J gene is TRBJ2-7, the V gene TRBV29-1, with D possibly matching TRBD1 (5 bases). CDR1 is SQVTM and CDR2 is ANQGSEA in the germline V gene. This CDR3 comprises 12 residues. V was trimmed by 5 bases and J by 3 bases, leaving 11 bases between them. CDR3 in DNA: TGCAGCGTTAAGTCAGGGAACTACGAGCAGTACTTC. Protein product: CSVKSGNYEQYF.

The rearrangement joins TRBV30 to TRBJ1-2, with 8 bases that match TRBD1. Germline assignment: CDR1 GTSNPN and CDR2 SVGIG (reference sequence). The CDR3 contains 15 residues. V gave up 1 base and J gave up 5 bases; unmatched junction bases: 9. In DNA form, the CDR3 reads TGTGCCTGGAGTGGGGGGACAGGAGCAAGTTATGGCTACACCTTC. Protein sequence: CAWSGGTGASYGYTF.

This chain connects TRBV30 to TRBJ2-1; TRBD2 agrees at 7 bases. This CDR3 has 13 residues. Losses at the gene ends were 5 bases for V and 4 bases for J; bases not matched to a gene: 5. CDR1 and CDR2 (germline): GTSNPN, SVGIG (reference sequence). CDR3 region: CAWGGGPYNEQFF. As DNA, the CDR3 is TGTGCCTGGGGGGGAGGGCCATACAATGAGCAGTTCTTC. Together with reference TRBV30 and TRBJ2-1, the CDR3 gives the full variable domain: SQTIHQWPATLVQPVGSPLSLECTVEGTSNPNLYWYRQAAGRGLQLLFYSVGIGQISSEVPQNLSASRPQDRQFILSSKKLLLSDSGFYLCAWGGGPYNEQFFGPGTRLTVL.

The gene calls are TRBV18 and TRBJ2-5; a possible D gene is TRBD1 (5 bases). The germline CDR1 and CDR2 sequences are KGHSH and LQKENI. The CDR3 has 14 amino acids. V dropped 0 bases and J dropped 0 bases, with 5 bases sitting between them. CDR3: CASSPPRDQETQYF. The CDR3 DNA sequence: TGTGCCAGCTCACCACCCAGGGACCAAGAGACCCAGTACTTC.

This clone was observed a handful of times. The chain combines TRBV5-1 with TRBJ2-5; D gene ambiguous. The CDR3 spans 13 residues. Trimming took off 0 bases at V and 1 base at J, with 4 bases between the two ends. Per germline, CDR1 SGHRS and CDR2 YFSETQ. The CDR3 sequence is CASSLGIQETQYF. The DNA of the CDR3 is TGCGCCAGCAGCTTGGGAATCCAAGAGACCCAGTACTTC.

V usage is TRBV5-1 and J usage is TRBJ1-1, with D uncertain. The CDR3 spans 14 residues. Germline loops: CDR1 SGHRS, CDR2 YFSETQ. The V and J ends lost 5 bases and 3 bases respectively, with 14 bases between them. The CDR3 nucleotides are TGCGCCAGCAGTTCGGGAACAAGGGACACTGAAGCTTTCTTT. This encodes CASSSGTRDTEAFF.

The chain combines TRBV5-1 with TRBJ2-3; D perhaps matches TRBD2 (6 bases). With 1 base removed from V and 1 base from J, the gap between germline ends came to 16 bases. CDR1 and CDR2 from the germline V gene are SGHRS and YFSETQ. The CDR3 is made up of 17 amino acids. The CDR3 is CASSLLPRGSGTDTQYF. As DNA, the CDR3 is TGCGCCAGCAGCTTGCTCCCCCGGGGGTCCGGCACAGATACGCAGTATTTT.

The chain has TRBV5-6 and TRBJ1-1; the D gene is possibly TRBD1 (6 bases). Germline CDR1 reads SGHDT; CDR2 reads YYEEEE. The CDR3 consists of 13 residues. Trimming shortened V by 3 bases and J by 2 bases, and 8 bases separated the two germline ends. Written as DNA, the CDR3 is TGTGCCAGCAGCTGGGGGGGCAACACTGAAGCTTTCTTT. As protein: CASSWGGNTEAFF.

The gene calls are TRBV10-3 and TRBJ2-1; no definite D call. The germline V gene encodes CDR1 ENHRY and CDR2 SYGVKD. Trimming shortened V by 4 bases and J by 1 base, and 8 bases separated the two germline ends. The CDR3 is 14 amino acids. CDR3 region: CAISGLPSYNEQFF. CDR3 DNA sequence: TGTGCCATCAGTGGACTTCCTTCCTACAATGAGCAGTTCTTC.

Only one count was recorded for this clone. V is TRBV4-2 and J is TRBJ2-3, with 14 positions matching TRBD2. This CDR3 region has 21 residues. Per germline, CDR1 LGHNA and CDR2 YNFKEQ. J was trimmed by 2 bases and V by 4 bases; bases with no gene match: 17. In DNA, the CDR3 is TGTGCCAGCAGCCCTATTCGTTATCCGGGACTAGCGGGAGAAGACACAGATACGCAGTATTTT. As protein: CASSPIRYPGLAGEDTDTQYF.

V usage is TRBV7-3 and J usage is TRBJ1-1; a possible D gene is TRBD1 (5 bases). There are 13 residues in the CDR3. V lost 5 bases to trimming and J lost 10 bases, with 17 bases between them. Germline assignment: CDR1 SGHTA and CDR2 FQGTGA. The CDR3, as DNA: TGTGCCAGCAGCAAAGGGCAGGGAGAGGGAGCTTTCTTT. This gives the protein CASSKGQGEGAFF.

The chain combines TRBV27 with TRBJ2-7; D uncertain. Germline assignment: CDR1 MNHEY and CDR2 SMNVEV (reference sequence). The CDR3 loop spans 13 amino acids. Trimming left V 4 bases short and J 2 bases short, with 9 bases between. The CDR3 region is CASSYRETYEQYF. The CDR3 DNA is TGTGCCAGCAGTTATCGAGAAACCTACGAGCAGTACTTC.

V gene TRBV6-4 combines with J gene TRBJ2-2; 7 nucleotides line up with TRBD2. CDR3 length: 17 amino acids. Germline V gene data show CDR1 as MRHNA and CDR2 as SNTAGT. J was trimmed by 4 bases and V by 5 bases; bases with no gene match: 13. The CDR3 here is CASSPVGAGVGTGELFF. CDR3 bases: TGTGCCAGCAGTCCGGTCGGCGCGGGAGTGGGCACCGGGGAGCTGTTTTTT.

This chain connects TRBV13 to TRBJ1-1; 8 positions agree with TRBD1. V shed 5 bases and J 5 bases; nucleotides not matched to a gene: 10. CDR1 is PRHDT and CDR2 is FYEKMQ in the germline V gene (reference sequence). The CDR3 is made up of 15 amino acids. CDR3 protein: CASSPMDRVNTEAFF. CDR3 sequence (DNA): TGTGCCAGCAGCCCGATGGACAGGGTAAATACTGAAGCTTTCTTT. The full variable domain, with the rest looked up from reference TRBV13 and TRBJ1-1, is AAGVIQSPRHLIKEKRETATLKCYPIPRHDTVYWYQQGPGQDPQFLISFYEKMQSDKGSIPDRFSAQQFSDYHSELNMSSLELGDSALYFCASSPMDRVNTEAFFGQGTRLTVV.

The chain combines TRBV7-9 with TRBJ1-1; no reliable D call. Germline values: CDR1 SEHNR, CDR2 FQNEAQ (reference sequence). This CDR3 spans 14 amino acids. The ends were cut back, 1 base at V and 1 base at J, with 7 bases in the middle. The CDR3 DNA follows: TGTGCCAGCAGCTTAGTAGGTGGGAACACTGAAGCTTTCTTT. The encoded protein is CASSLVGGNTEAFF. The full variable domain, rest sourced from reference TRBV7-9 and TRBJ1-1, is DTGVSQNPRHKITKRGQNVTFRCDPISEHNRLYWYRQTLGQGPEFLTYFQNEAQLEKSRLLSDRFSAERPKGSFSTLEIQRTEQGDSAMYLCASSLVGGNTEAFFGQGTRLTVV.

The chain links TRBV11-2 to TRBJ1-2; weak D call: TRBD1 (6 bases). Trimming shortened V by 2 bases and J by 2 bases, and 12 bases separated the two germline ends. The CDR3 length is 15 residues. CDR1 SGHAT and CDR2 FQNNGV come from the germline V gene. CDR3 in DNA: TGTGCCAGCAGCTTAAGAGCAGGGGACAACTATGGCTACACCTTC. Protein product: CASSLRAGDNYGYTF.

Regarding this clone: The junction differs from germline at one of its ends, possibly a read error. The V and J genes are TRBV7-6 and TRBJ2-4; TRBD1 matches at 9 bases. CDR1 is SGHVS and CDR2 is FNYEAQ in the germline V gene. CDR3 length: 12 amino acids. CDR3 sequence reads: CASSFTGGEVHF. CDR3 bases: TGTGCCAGCAGCTTCACAGGGGGCGAAGTACACTTC.

The V gene is TRBV27, the J gene TRBJ2-7; D gene unclear. Germline V lookup: CDR1 MNHEY, CDR2 SMNVEV (reference sequence). The CDR3 loop spans 12 amino acids. The ends were cut back, 5 bases at V and 2 bases at J, with 7 bases in the middle. The CDR3, as DNA: TGTGCCAGCAGTAGGCCCCCCTACGAGCAGTACTTC. Protein product: CASSRPPYEQYF.

The V and J genes are TRBV6-6 and TRBJ2-7, with a tentative D call TRBD2 (5 bases). The CDR3 is 15 residues long. V lost 0 bases, J lost 2 bases, and 11 bases lay in between. The V gene's germline CDR1 is MNHNY and CDR2 SVGAGI (reference sequence). Written as DNA, the CDR3 is TGTGCCAGCAGTTACTCGAAGGAGCGGACCTACGAGCAGTACTTC. Its translation is CASSYSKERTYEQYF.

The V and J genes are TRBV27 and TRBJ1-1; maybe TRBD1 (5 bases). Trimming took off 6 bases at V and 6 bases at J, with 8 bases between the two ends. This CDR3 is 11 amino acids long. Germline V gene sequence: CDR1 MNHEY, CDR2 SMNVEV (reference sequence). CDR3 bases: TGTGCCAGCAGGGAGGGGCCTGAAGCTTTCTTT. The encoded protein is CASREGPEAFF.